The clone carrying this TCR beta chain appeared a few times. Its antigen is as yet unknown. The source of the sample is a study of T cells in Graves' hyperthyroidism and ophthalmopathy. Study-wide context: Peripheral blood was secured at the point of initial diagnosis, before any treatment. Findings and caveats of the study: Blood also showed most of the thyroid clonotypes that were expanded above 0.001.

The CDR3 consists of 16 residues. The ends were cut back, 1 base at V and 3 bases at J, with 13 bases in the middle. Germline values: CDR1 SEHNR, CDR2 FQNEAQ (reference sequence). There were TCR beta CDR3 regions amplified from RNA transcripts. The TCR CDR3 was amplified in a first-round RT-PCR using the HTBI primer set. TCRdb reprocessed the multiplex PCR reads via MiXCR and lists one record per CDR3 protein. The repertoire includes some 740,000 distinct CDR3 sequences, 14% of them detected once, and roughly a tenth sits in the top ten. Not enrolled were patients with uncontrolled infection, other autoimmune disease, pregnancy or lactation.

The specimen was blood. The source is a woman aged 18-29 years with Graves' hyperthyroidism. The chain combines TRBV7-9 with TRBJ2-1, with a tentative D call TRBD2 (5 bases). The CDR3 region is CASSLVSGTDYNEQFF. The CDR3 DNA sequence: TGTGCCAGCAGCTTAGTGTCGGGAACCGACTACAATGAGCAGTTCTTC.